A single T cell receptor beta chain is shown here with its context. It lacks a known antigen. No clone much larger than this one lies a single base away; base qualities are absent. From the cysteine through the phenylalanine, the CDR3 covers 16 amino acids. Only the CDR3 part of the read is kept: 48 bases, read in frame from the first base. According to the germline V gene, CDR1 reads SGHRS and CDR2 reads YFSETQ. V trim: 0 bases; J trim: 3 bases; unmatched bases: 6. The immunoSEQ Assay, a bias-controlled multiplex PCR, was used to amplify TCRbeta CDR3 regions from genomic DNA. As for the authors' bioinformatics: The number of nucleated cells in each sample was estimated from the amplification of reference gene primers within the assay. To quantify the absolute abundance of each unique TCRbeta CDR3 rearrangement, sequence reads were collapsed and filtered. For each sample, productive Simpson clonality was calculated as the square root of Simpson's diversity index across productive rearrangements. As stored in TCRdb, this immuneACCESS dataset retains in-frame rearrangements with V and J assigned. A fraction of the clones does not appear; measured against another copy, unresolved V genes explain less than half of the discrepancy, and the remainder lacks a known reason. V, J and clone size derive from that table, while D and trimming were established from the DNA sequence. The sample records around 100,000 clones, approximately 91% of which are singletons. The top ten hold about 0.89% of the sample.

This sample was taken from a study of blood T cell repertoires in COVID-19 (dated by TCRdb to the early 2020s). Background on the whole study: Samples covering the acute and convalescent phases of COVID-19 were provided by collaborators in the United States, Italy and Spain. Subjects who had been exposed to COVID-19, were actively infected with it, or had recovered from it provided the deeply sampled blood TCRbeta repertoires that made up the dataset. The sample metadata nearly always contained a de-identified subject ID, COVID-19 status, age in years and sex. HLA class I and class II types, where available, came from metadata supplied by the sample provider rather than from assay-based typing. The samples were drawn from the first 160 participants of the ongoing ImmuneRACE study and from 950 to 1,500 subjects provided by 6 global collaborators. The material from the prospective study consisted of cDNA or gDNA derived from T cells, B-cell-depleted T cells, or PBMCs. The repertoires were released in a freely available public database meant as a resource for research on the immune response to SARS-CoV-2. Summary of the overall study and its limitations: The amount of clinical and demographic metadata varied by source and participant and was provided uncurated.

Whole blood was collected in K2EDTA tubes by collaborating institutions according to the institutions' own protocols. For TCRbeta analysis, collaborators shipped samples in one of three forms: frozen whole blood, isolated PBMCs, or DNA extracted from either of those sample types. Sequencing was carried out using peripheral blood. The rearrangement joined TRBV5-1 to TRBJ1-3; TRBD1 aligns with 7 central bases. The TCR comes from a man between 60 and 70 years old with acute or convalescent COVID-19. The nucleotide sequence reads as follows: TGCGCCAGCAGCTTGGCGGCAGGGGGAATTGGAAACACCATATATTTT. It translates as CASSLAAGGIGNTIYF.